Below are 23 T cell receptor beta chains sequenced from a single sample in a study of cytomegalovirus exposure and HLA in healthy donors. The assay was immunoSEQ multiplex PCR, and TCRdb's table has in-frame clones only and misses some. The table shows 40,000 to 55,000 clones, with over 75% occurring only once. The specimen was PBMCs. The receptors were sampled from a woman in her 30s in good health and CMV-seronegative.

The chain joins TRBV28 to TRBJ1-2, with D perhaps matching TRBD1 (5 bases). Trimming took 8 bases from V and 4 from J, leaving 14 bases between them. In germline, CDR1 is MDHEN, CDR2 SYDVKM. The CDR3 consists of 13 residues. CDR3 in amino acids: CASLRTFGYGYTF. Written as DNA, the CDR3 is TGTGCCAGCCTAAGGACATTCGGCTATGGCTACACCTTC.

The chain links TRBV13 to TRBJ2-2; 13 bases agree with TRBD2. The CDR3 contains 17 residues. The ends lost 4 bases at V and 5 bases at J; junction bases unmatched: 7. CDR1 PRHDT and CDR2 FYEKMQ come from the germline V gene (reference sequence). CDR3 nucleotide sequence: TGTGCCAGCAGCTCCGGACTAGCGGGAGTAAGAACCGGGGAGCTGTTTTTT. This encodes CASSSGLAGVRTGELFF.

This rearrangement joins TRBV13 to TRBJ2-2; no reliable D call. Germline loops: CDR1 PRHDT, CDR2 FYEKMQ (reference sequence). The CDR3 has 13 amino acids. Trimming shortened V by 1 base and J by 6 bases, and 6 bases separated the two germline ends. CDR3 loop: CASSLAGSGELFF. CDR3 in DNA: TGTGCCAGCAGCTTAGCCGGGTCCGGGGAGCTGTTTTTT.

The chain has TRBV15 and TRBJ1-2; D possibly corresponds to TRBD1 (5 bases). Trimming cost V 6 bases and J 3 bases, with 14 bases left between them. CDR3 length: 14 residues. Looked up from germline, CDR1 is LNHNV and CDR2 is YYDKDF (reference sequence). CDR3 protein: CATRMAGYDYGYTF. In nucleotides, the CDR3 is TGTGCCACCAGAATGGCAGGGTATGACTATGGCTACACCTTC. The entire variable domain, with the rest obtained from reference TRBV15 and TRBJ1-2, is as follows: DAMVIQNPRYQVTQFGKPVTLSCSQTLNHNVMYWYQQKSSQAPKLLFHYYDKDFNNEADTPDNFQSRRPNTSFCFLDIRSPGLGDTAMYLCATRMAGYDYGYTFGSGTRLTVV.

The chain employs TRBV29-1 and TRBJ1-2; TRBD1 matches at 9 bases. Losses at the gene ends were 8 bases for V and 6 bases for J; bases not matched to a gene: 7. The CDR3 runs 12 residues. Germline V gene data show CDR1 as SQVTM and CDR2 as ANQGSEA. The DNA of the CDR3 is TGCAGCACGAAGGGACAGGGAAATGGCTACACCTTC. Amino acids: CSTKGQGNGYTF.

This chain uses TRBV19 with TRBJ2-1; a weak D match, TRBD2 (6 bases). Germline V gene sequence: CDR1 LNHDA, CDR2 SQIVND (reference sequence). The CDR3 is 18 amino acids. Trimming took off 4 bases at V and 7 bases at J, with 26 bases between the two ends. The chain's CDR3 is CASSTGPLLALIRNEQFF. The CDR3 nucleotides read TGTGCCAGTAGTACCGGACCCCTACTAGCATTGATAAGAAATGAGCAGTTCTTC. The full variable domain, in which reference TRBV19 and TRBJ2-1 provide the parts outside the CDR3, is DGGITQSPKYLFRKEGQNVTLSCEQNLNHDAMYWYRQDPGQGLRLIYYSQIVNDFQKGDIAEGYSVSREKKESFPLTVTSAQKNPTAFYLCASSTGPLLALIRNEQFFGPGTRLTVL.

The V call is TRBV27, the J call TRBJ1-5, with D maybe TRBD1 (6 bases). The germline CDR1 and CDR2 sequences are MNHEY and SMNVEV (reference sequence). The V and J ends lost 0 bases and 1 base respectively, with 19 bases between them. This CDR3 region has 19 residues. CDR3 bases: TGTGCCAGCAGTTTATCGATTTGGGGGCGGAACGGGAGCAATCAGCCCCAGCATTTT. Its translation is CASSLSIWGRNGSNQPQHF.

This clone is categorized as medium-sized. The chain couples TRBV6-1 to TRBJ1-5; 8 positions match TRBD1. This CDR3 is built from 14 residues. The V and J ends lost 9 bases and 4 bases, in that order; junction bases with no gene match: 8. The germline CDR1 and CDR2 sequences are MNHNS and SASEGT. The chain's CDR3 is CASETGEANQPQHF. CDR3 sequence (DNA): TGTGCCAGTGAGACAGGGGAGGCAAATCAGCCCCAGCATTTT.

The chain has TRBV7-2 and TRBJ2-1, with a possible D match to TRBD2 (5 bases). Germline V gives CDR1 SGHTA, CDR2 FQGNSA. The CDR3 runs 14 residues. V gave up 2 bases and J gave up 4 bases, with 9 bases separating them. CDR3 loop: CASSLRGQYNEQFF. In nucleotides, the CDR3 is TGTGCCAGCAGCTTAAGAGGGCAGTACAATGAGCAGTTCTTC.

This clone was counted only a few times. V gene TRBV28 combines with J gene TRBJ1-4, with 10 bases lining up with TRBD1. The J segment lost 4 bases and the V segment lost 6 bases, leaving 2 bases of the junction unmatched. The CDR3 covers 14 residues. CDR1 is MDHEN and CDR2 is SYDVKM in the germline V gene. The CDR3 spells CASSRTGGNEKLFF. In nucleotides, the CDR3 is TGTGCCAGCAGCCGGACAGGGGGTAATGAAAAACTGTTTTTT.

V is TRBV7-8 and J is TRBJ1-1; the match to TRBD1 covers 9 bases. The CDR3 is 16 amino acids. CDR1 is SGHVS, CDR2 FQNEAQ, per germline. Losses at the gene ends were 6 bases for V and 1 base for J; bases not matched to a gene: 9. CDR3 bases: TGTGCCAGCAGTCACCTACAGGGGGCCCGGAACACTGAAGCTTTCTTT. It yields the protein CASSHLQGARNTEAFF.

V is TRBV7-6 and J is TRBJ2-7, with TRBD1 as a possible D gene (6 bases). Germline CDR1 reads SGHVS; CDR2 reads FNYEAQ. V was pared by 5 bases and J by 6 bases, with 20 bases between. This CDR3 contains 15 residues. DNA of the CDR3: TGTGCCAGCAGCAGAAGGGTTTCAGGGGAGTCCGAGCAGTACTTC. Translation gives CASSRRVSGESEQYF.

V usage is TRBV5-1 and J usage is TRBJ2-5, with TRBD2 matching 7 bases. Germline V gene data show CDR1 as SGHRS and CDR2 as YFSETQ. V shed 4 bases and J 4 bases; nucleotides not matched to a gene: 19. The CDR3 extends over 18 amino acids. CDR3 residues: CASSLNGWRGSKGETQYF. CDR3 nucleotide sequence: TGCGCCAGCAGCCTAAACGGGTGGCGCGGGAGTAAAGGAGAGACCCAGTACTTC. The variable domain in full, with the rest retrieved from reference TRBV5-1 and TRBJ2-5, is KAGVTQTPRYLIKTRGQQVTLSCSPISGHRSVSWYQQTPGQGLQFLFEYFSETQRNKGNFPGRFSGRQFSNSRSEMNVSTLELGDSALYLCASSLNGWRGSKGETQYFGPGTRLLVL.

V gene TRBV30 combines with J gene TRBJ2-1; D perhaps matches TRBD2 (6 bases). Trimming pared 2 bases from V and 3 bases from J, leaving 20 bases between. CDR3 length equals 17 residues. Germline V CDR1 and CDR2: GTSNPN, SVGIG (reference sequence). In DNA, the CDR3 is TGTGCCTGGAGTCCAACCACGACCGGGGGAATCTACAATGAGCAGTTCTTC. It yields the protein CAWSPTTTGGIYNEQFF. The entire variable domain, with the rest obtained from reference TRBV30 and TRBJ2-1, is as follows: SQTIHQWPATLVQPVGSPLSLECTVEGTSNPNLYWYRQAAGRGLQLLFYSVGIGQISSEVPQNLSASRPQDRQFILSSKKLLLSDSGFYLCAWSPTTTGGIYNEQFFGPGTRLTVL.

The chain has TRBV11-1 and TRBJ1-1; TRBD1 is a possible D gene (6 bases). Deletions cut 8 bases from V and 11 bases from J, with 27 bases between. The V gene's germline CDR1 is SGHAT and CDR2 FQDESV (reference sequence). CDR3 length: 15 residues. The chain's CDR3 is CASRNRGSGAFGAFF. The CDR3 DNA sequence: TGTGCCAGCCGCAACAGAGGTTCAGGGGCATTCGGCGCTTTCTTT.

The J gene is TRBJ2-7, the V gene TRBV4-3; 7 bases line up with TRBD1. In germline, CDR1 is LGHNA, CDR2 YSLEER. With V trimmed by 3 bases and J by 2 bases, 13 bases remained unmatched. The CDR3 covers 17 residues. In DNA form, the CDR3 reads TGCGCCAGCAGCCAGAGTCGGCCGACAGGGACGGCCTACGAGCAGTACTTC. Its translation: CASSQSRPTGTAYEQYF.

The rearrangement joins TRBV10-1 to TRBJ2-3; tentatively, D is TRBD1 (5 bases). With 7 bases removed from V and 3 bases from J, the gap between germline ends came to 11 bases. Germline V gene sequence: CDR1 WNHNN, CDR2 SYGVQD (reference sequence). The CDR3 totals 13 residues. The CDR3 reads CASNQGGTDTQYF. The CDR3 region has the DNA TGCGCCAGCAATCAGGGTGGGACAGATACGCAGTATTTT.

The chain uses TRBV29-1 and TRBJ2-3; 12 nucleotides match TRBD2. This CDR3 has 16 residues. Germline V gene sequence: CDR1 SQVTM, CDR2 ANQGSEA. The V and J ends lost 4 bases and 4 bases, in that order; junction bases with no gene match: 9. CDR3 sequence: CSVASTSGRSPDTQYF. Written as DNA, the CDR3 is TGCAGCGTTGCGTCGACTAGCGGGAGATCACCAGATACGCAGTATTTT.

The chain employs TRBV4-3 and TRBJ2-7; TRBD1 aligns across 11 bases. CDR1 is LGHNA and CDR2 is YSLEER in the germline V gene. J lost 5 bases, V lost 6 bases, and 6 bases had no gene match. The CDR3 totals 14 residues. The CDR3 sequence is CASRRGQGVDEQYF. For the CDR3, the DNA is TGCGCCAGCAGAAGGGGACAGGGGGTCGACGAGCAGTACTTC.

The chain is built from TRBV5-1 and TRBJ2-7, with 9 bases fitting TRBD2. CDR3 length: 17 amino acids. The J segment lost 1 base and the V segment lost 0 bases, leaving 8 bases of the junction unmatched. Germline CDR1 reads SGHRS; CDR2 reads YFSETQ. The CDR3 sequence is CASSLDWREGFSYEQYF. The CDR3 DNA reads TGCGCCAGCAGCTTGGATTGGCGGGAGGGATTTTCCTACGAGCAGTACTTC.

The chain is built from TRBV5-6 and TRBJ2-2, with unresolved D. Germline values: CDR1 SGHDT, CDR2 YYEEEE. V lost 4 bases and J 1 base, leaving 8 bases between the germline ends. The CDR3 contains 14 residues. In DNA, the CDR3 is TGTGCCAGCAGCCCAACAGTGAACACCGGGGAGCTGTTTTTT. It encodes CASSPTVNTGELFF.

The V call is TRBV6-1, the J call TRBJ1-1; TRBD1 matches 8 bases. CDR3 size: 15 residues. V lost 4 bases to trimming and J lost 6 bases; unmatched junction nucleotides: 10. Germline CDR1 reads MNHNS; CDR2 reads SASEGT. Here the CDR3 reads CASSGATGGAPEAFF. CDR3 sequence (DNA): TGTGCCAGCAGTGGGGCTACAGGGGGGGCCCCTGAAGCTTTCTTT.

The sample holds a few counts of this clone. Mismatch with germline at one junction end may stem from a read error. V is TRBV11-3 and J is TRBJ2-1; D is possibly TRBD1 (5 bases). Germline-derived CDR1 and CDR2 are SGHNT and YENEEA. The CDR3 has 19 residues. The CDR3, as DNA: TGCGCCAGCAGCGAAGAACCTCCAGGTTGGACAAGCTCCTACAATGAGCAGTTCTTC. This encodes CASSEEPPGWTSSYNEQFF.